The 21 T cell receptor beta chains presented below share a single source sample, sequenced in a study of blood T cell repertoires in COVID-19. Assay: immunoSEQ multiplex PCR; the TCRdb copy retains only in-frame clones and omits some. The table shows over 85,000 clones, with 75% to 90% occurring only once. Sequenced sample: peripheral blood. Every receptor here comes from a human donor in a cohort sampled during active COVID-19.

J is TRBJ2-7 and V is TRBV4-1; D is unclear. The CDR3 consists of 15 residues. The V gene's germline CDR1 is MGHRA and CDR2 YSYEKL. The V end was cut by 4 bases, the J end by 2 bases, with 15 bases between. The CDR3 loop is CASSLLATATYEQYF. The CDR3 DNA is TGCGCCAGCAGCCTGTTAGCCACCGCAACCTACGAGCAGTACTTC.

This chain links TRBV7-9 with TRBJ2-5; 10 bases are a match to TRBD2. The J segment lost 5 bases and the V segment lost 4 bases, leaving 7 bases of the junction unmatched. Germline V CDR1 and CDR2: SEHNR, FQNEAQ (reference sequence). There are 15 residues in the CDR3. This CDR3 reads CASSSLAGYSETQYF. The CDR3 coding sequence is TGTGCCAGCAGCTCACTAGCGGGGTACTCGGAGACCCAGTACTTC.

The gene calls are TRBV2 and TRBJ2-3; possibly TRBD1 for D (5 bases). V was shortened by 5 bases and J by 5 bases, with 11 bases between the two germline ends. CDR3 length: 13 amino acids. Germline CDR1 reads SNHLY; CDR2 reads FYNNEI. DNA for the CDR3: TGTGCCAGCAGTCTAGGGGCAGGAGATACGCAGTATTTT. Its translation is CASSLGAGDTQYF.

This clone showed up just a few times. This chain uses TRBV6-4 with TRBJ1-2; D ambiguous. The CDR3 spans 13 residues. The ends were cut back, 6 bases at V and 4 bases at J, with 12 bases in the middle. CDR1 and CDR2 (germline): MRHNA, SNTAGT. The DNA for the CDR3 is TGTGCCAGCAGCTCGGGTTTGGGCTATGGCTACACCTTC. Translated, it gives CASSSGLGYGYTF.

This clone was detected only a few times. V usage is TRBV4-1 and J usage is TRBJ1-5, with D maybe TRBD1 (6 bases). The CDR3 length is 16 residues. V was cut by 3 bases and J by 3 bases, with 15 bases left in between. The germline gives CDR1 MGHRA, CDR2 YSYEKL. Written as DNA, the CDR3 is TGCGCCAGCAGCCAGGAGCCCACAGGGCCCAATCAGCCCCAGCATTTT. Residues: CASSQEPTGPNQPQHF.

This clone has more than one count but fewer than ten. This rearrangement joins TRBV28 to TRBJ2-2; the match to TRBD2 covers 10 bases. The CDR3 has 15 residues. The trim removed 5 bases at V and 13 bases at J, leaving 13 bases unmatched. Germline CDR1 reads MDHEN; CDR2 reads SYDVKM. The CDR3 DNA reads as TGTGCCAGCAGTGAACGGACTAGCGGTTCCCTAGCGCTGTTTTTT. Amino acid sequence: CASSERTSGSLALFF. Variable domain in full (rest from reference TRBV28 and TRBJ2-2): DVKVTQSSRYLVKRTGEKVFLECVQDMDHENMFWYRQDPGLGLRLIYFSYDVKMKEKGDIPEGYSVSREKKERFSLILESASTNQTSMYLCASSERTSGSLALFFGEGSRLTVL.

The chain joins TRBV18 to TRBJ2-1; weak D call: TRBD1 (5 bases). Germline values: CDR1 KGHSH, CDR2 LQKENI. V was trimmed by 3 bases and J by 6 bases, leaving 24 bases between them. The CDR3 contains 18 residues. CDR3 loop: CASSPPFVQGFWANEQFF. Here the CDR3 DNA reads TGTGCCAGCTCACCTCCTTTTGTTCAGGGTTTCTGGGCCAATGAGCAGTTCTTC.

The V call is TRBV5-1, the J call TRBJ2-7, with 8 bases lining up with TRBD1. With V trimmed by 3 bases and J by 4 bases, 9 bases remained unmatched. The CDR3 is 15 amino acids. Germline lookup yields CDR1 SGHRS and CDR2 YFSETQ. The DNA for the CDR3 is TGCGCCAGCAGCTCCTCCCCCGGACAGGGTTACGAGCAGTACTTC. Its protein product is CASSSSPGQGYEQYF.

The chain combines TRBV11-2 with TRBJ2-2, with 8 positions matching TRBD2. V trimming: 5 bases; J trimming: 7 bases; junction bases outside the gene matches: 3. CDR1 SGHAT and CDR2 FQNNGV come from the germline V gene. The CDR3 sequence is 13 residues long. The CDR3 loop reads CASSLSGGGELFF. The CDR3 nucleotides read TGTGCCAGCAGCCTAAGCGGGGGCGGGGAGCTGTTTTTT.

V and J are TRBV4-3 and TRBJ1-1; tentative D call: TRBD1 (5 bases). The CDR3 consists of 13 residues. Trimming removed 4 bases from V and 10 bases from J, with 16 bases in between. CDR1 is LGHNA, CDR2 YSLEER, per germline. CDR3 in DNA: TGCGCCAGCAGCCGAGTTGGGGCCCACTTAGCTTTCTTT. Its translation: CASSRVGAHLAFF.

The genes are TRBV19 and TRBJ1-1; 9 positions agree with TRBD1. Looked up from germline, CDR1 is LNHDA and CDR2 is SQIVND (reference sequence). Trimming cost V 7 bases and J 5 bases; bases outside gene matches: 11. This CDR3 contains 15 residues. The DNA of the CDR3 is TGTGCCAGTAAACAGGGGGCTCTCTTTTCTACTGAAGCTTTCTTT. It yields the protein CASKQGALFSTEAFF.

The chain is built from TRBV7-9 and TRBJ2-1; TRBD1 matches at 8 bases. This CDR3 is 15 amino acids long. The V gene's germline CDR1 is SEHNR and CDR2 FQNEAQ (reference sequence). Trimming at V came to 5 bases and at J to 8 bases, leaving 11 bases not matched to a gene. The CDR3 sequence is CASSPRQGRLDEQFF. Here the CDR3 DNA reads TGTGCCAGCAGCCCCCGACAGGGGCGTTTGGATGAGCAGTTCTTC.

CDR3 in amino acids: CASSPIKLAQETQYF. In DNA, the CDR3 is TGTGCCAGCTCACCAATTAAACTAGCCCAAGAGACCCAGTACTTC. The chain is built from TRBV18 and TRBJ2-5, with a possible D match to TRBD2 (6 bases). The CDR3 runs to 15 residues. The germline V gene encodes CDR1 KGHSH and CDR2 LQKENI. V lost 2 bases, J lost 1 base, and 11 bases lay in between.

The chain has TRBV28 and TRBJ1-1; D gene uncertain. V was cut by 5 bases and J by 1 base, with 5 bases left in between. Germline-derived CDR1 and CDR2 are MDHEN and SYDVKM. The CDR3 runs 12 residues. The CDR3 sequence: CASSPGNTEAFF. CDR3 sequence (DNA): TGTGCCAGCAGTCCCGGGAACACTGAAGCTTTCTTT.

V usage is TRBV5-1 and J usage is TRBJ1-3, with D unclear. Germline V lookup: CDR1 SGHRS, CDR2 YFSETQ. The CDR3 sequence is 13 residues long. V was pared by 7 bases and J by 1 base, with 9 bases between. The CDR3 coding sequence is TGCGCCAGCCGGGATTATTCTGGAAACACCATATATTTT. Amino acids: CASRDYSGNTIYF.

The chain recombines TRBV2 with TRBJ2-3, with 10 bases fitting TRBD1. This CDR3 region has 14 residues. V lost 10 bases, J lost 2 bases, and 6 bases stayed unmatched. Germline-derived CDR1 and CDR2 are SNHLY and FYNNEI. The CDR3 here is CATWRQGATDTQYF. CDR3 nucleotides: TGTGCCACCTGGAGACAGGGGGCCACAGATACGCAGTATTTT.

The J gene is TRBJ1-2, the V gene TRBV19; 8 positions agree with TRBD1. Trimming at V came to 4 bases and at J to 3 bases, leaving 10 bases not matched to a gene. The CDR3 has 16 amino acids. Germline-derived CDR1 and CDR2 are LNHDA and SQIVND (reference sequence). Written as DNA, the CDR3 is TGTGCCAGTAGTAAAGCCGGGACAGGAAGGGACTATGGCTACACCTTC. Translated: CASSKAGTGRDYGYTF.

This chain joins TRBV4-3 and TRBJ1-5; perhaps TRBD1 as D (6 bases). The CDR3 contains 14 residues. Looked up from germline, CDR1 is LGHNA and CDR2 is YSLEER. Between the trimmed V and J ends, which lost 4 bases and 1 base, there was a span of 8 bases. CDR3: CASSLGQSNQPQHF. The DNA of the CDR3 is TGCGCCAGCAGCCTGGGACAAAGCAATCAGCCCCAGCATTTT.

The chain recombines TRBV7-6 with TRBJ2-7; 9 positions match TRBD1. Germline values: CDR1 SGHVS, CDR2 FNYEAQ. The CDR3 contains 14 residues. J lost 5 bases, V lost 6 bases, and 8 bases had no gene match. As DNA, the CDR3 is TGTGCCAGCAGACCCGGGACAGGGTCCCACGAGCAGTACTTC. Amino acid sequence: CASRPGTGSHEQYF.

V and J are TRBV6-6 and TRBJ2-2; 7 positions agree with TRBD1. Germline values: CDR1 MNHNY, CDR2 SVGAGI (reference sequence). The V and J ends lost 2 bases and 6 bases, in that order; junction bases with no gene match: 6. The CDR3 is made up of 15 amino acids. The CDR3 loop is CASSYRTRGPGELFF. CDR3 sequence (DNA): TGTGCCAGCAGTTACCGGACAAGGGGGCCCGGGGAGCTGTTTTTT.

This clone was counted between two and nine times. The chain employs TRBV6-5 and TRBJ1-3, with 9 nucleotides matching TRBD1. Germline-derived CDR1 and CDR2 are MNHEY and SVGAGI. The V and J ends lost 5 bases and 3 bases, in that order; junction bases with no gene match: 5. The CDR3 contains 15 residues. CDR3 bases: TGTGCCAGCAGTAGTCACAGGGGGCTTGGAAACACCATATATTTT. The encoded protein is CASSSHRGLGNTIYF.